Sequencing of this T cell receptor beta chain was carried out in a study of cytomegalovirus exposure and HLA in healthy donors. At the level of the study: According to later analysis, the same platform produced the roughly 110 validation and over 600 first-cohort repertoires. Study conclusions and caveats: Cytomegalovirus status was reportedly diagnosed by the classifier with high specificity and sensitivity.

Here immunoSEQ multiplex PCR was the method, and the copy in TCRdb shows in-frame clones only, minus some. The sample shows approximately 60,000 clones, around 90% of them seen only once. A remark on this clone: The antigen is unknown.

Trimming cost V 0 bases and J 7 bases, with 10 bases left between them. The CDR3 contains 14 residues. The germline gives CDR1 LGHNA, CDR2 YSLEER. The chain couples TRBV4-3 to TRBJ2-1, with D possibly TRBD2 on 5 matching bases. This clonotype was sampled from a woman under 30 in good health and CMV-seronegative. Sequencing was performed on PBMCs. CDR3: CASSQESRANEQFF. The CDR3 DNA reads TGCGCCAGCAGCCAAGAGTCGAGGGCGAATGAGCAGTTCTTC.